In its sample, the clone carrying this T cell receptor beta chain was seen once. The CDR3 is 15 residues long. Germline CDR1 is LGHDT and CDR2 is YNNKEL (reference sequence). Trimming shortened V by 3 bases and J by 2 bases, and 12 bases separated the two germline ends. Clones were read by immunoSEQ multiplex PCR, and TCRdb kept only the in-frame ones, dropping some. In the table there are around 210,000 clones, roughly 82% of which are singletons. These data belong to a study of blood T cell repertoires in COVID-19. Across the whole study: The United States, Italy and Spain were the sources of the acute and convalescent COVID-19 samples.

The receptor comes from a human donor in a cohort sampled during active COVID-19. V and J are TRBV3-1 (or the pseudogene TRBV3-2) and TRBJ2-3; D not resolved. Sequencing used peripheral blood. For the CDR3, the DNA is TGTGCCAGCAGCCAGGGCACCCGCCTCACAGATACGCAGTATTTT. Translation gives CASSQGTRLTDTQYF.